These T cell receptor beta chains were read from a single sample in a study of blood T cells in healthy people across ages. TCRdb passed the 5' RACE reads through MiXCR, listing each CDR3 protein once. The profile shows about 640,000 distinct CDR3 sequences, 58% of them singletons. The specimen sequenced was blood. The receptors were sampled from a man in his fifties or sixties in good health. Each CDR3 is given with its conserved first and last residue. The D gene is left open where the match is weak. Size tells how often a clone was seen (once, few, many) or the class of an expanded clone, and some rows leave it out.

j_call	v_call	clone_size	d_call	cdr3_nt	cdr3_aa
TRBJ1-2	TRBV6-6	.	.	TGTGCCAGTTGGGACATTTTAGGCTATGGCTACACCTTC	CASWDILGYGYTF
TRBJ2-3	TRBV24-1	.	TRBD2	TGTGCCACCAGTGATTTGCAAGGGACTAGCGGGGCCCGCACAGATACGCAGTATTTT	CATSDLQGTSGARTDTQYF
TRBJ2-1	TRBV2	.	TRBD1	TGTGCCAGCAACCGACAGGGGGGCTCCTACAATGAGCAGTTCTTC	CASNRQGGSYNEQFF
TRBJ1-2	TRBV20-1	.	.	TGCAGTGCTAGTAGGGCCCTGGGGGAGGGCTACACCTTC	CSASRALGEGYTF
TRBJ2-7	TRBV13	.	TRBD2	TGTGCCAGCAGCAGACTTATGCCACTAGCGGGGACTGAGCAGTACTTC	CASSRLMPLAGTEQYF
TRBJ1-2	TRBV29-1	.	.	TGCAGCGTTGAAAGGAGGGGCAGGGAACACTATGGCTACACCTTC	CSVERRGREHYGYTF
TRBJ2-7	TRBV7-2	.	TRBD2	TGTGCCAGCAGCACGACTAGCGGGAGTGGGGACGAGCAGTACTTC	CASSTTSGSGDEQYF
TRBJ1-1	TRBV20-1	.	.	TGCAGTGCTAGCGCCAGGGCCAACACTGAAGCTTTCTTT	CSASARANTEAFF
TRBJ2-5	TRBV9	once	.	TGTGCCAGCAGCGTAGTCCCAGGGGGGTACAATGAGCAGTACTTC	CASSVVPGGYNEQYF
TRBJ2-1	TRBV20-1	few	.	TGCAGTGCTGGCGCCCGGAGGCGGGGGCCTTACAATGAGCAGTTCTTC	CSAGARRRGPYNEQFF
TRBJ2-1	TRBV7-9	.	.	TGTGCCAGCAGAAGCTTCGGTACCGATGAGCAGTTCTTC	CASRSFGTDEQFF
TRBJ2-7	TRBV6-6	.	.	TGTGCCAGCAGCCACGGGGGAAGGTCCTACGAGCAGTACTTC	CASSHGGRSYEQYF
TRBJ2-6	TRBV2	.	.	TGTGCCAGCAGCCGTTCCCCTCCGAGGCGGGGTTCTGGGGCCAACGTCCTGACTTTC	CASSRSPPRRGSGANVLTF
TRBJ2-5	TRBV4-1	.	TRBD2	TGCGCCAGCAGCCAAGGGGGGACTAGCGGGGGGTTGGAGACCCAGTACTTC	CASSQGGTSGGLETQYF
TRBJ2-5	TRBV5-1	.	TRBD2	TGCGCCAGCAGCTCTGCTAGCGGGGACCAAGAGACCCAGTACTTC	CASSSASGDQETQYF